This entry features one TCR beta chain sequence. Trimming took off 4 bases at V and 10 bases at J, with 11 bases between the two ends. Germline CDR1 GTSNPN, CDR2 SVGIG (reference sequence). This CDR3 region has 12 residues. TCR beta chains were sequenced at survey level with immunoSEQ. Sequencing was performed with immunoSEQ multiplex PCR; in TCRdb, only in-frame clones are kept and a portion is missing. The table has approximately 50,000 clones, approximately 95% seen once. V usage is TRBV30 and J usage is TRBJ1-6; the D is unclear. The sample taken for sequencing was PBMCs. The clonotype was recovered from a middle-aged man with rheumatoid arthritis. CDR3 DNA: TGTGCCTGGAACAGCAATGGGTCACCCCTCCACTTT. It encodes CAWNSNGSPLHF.